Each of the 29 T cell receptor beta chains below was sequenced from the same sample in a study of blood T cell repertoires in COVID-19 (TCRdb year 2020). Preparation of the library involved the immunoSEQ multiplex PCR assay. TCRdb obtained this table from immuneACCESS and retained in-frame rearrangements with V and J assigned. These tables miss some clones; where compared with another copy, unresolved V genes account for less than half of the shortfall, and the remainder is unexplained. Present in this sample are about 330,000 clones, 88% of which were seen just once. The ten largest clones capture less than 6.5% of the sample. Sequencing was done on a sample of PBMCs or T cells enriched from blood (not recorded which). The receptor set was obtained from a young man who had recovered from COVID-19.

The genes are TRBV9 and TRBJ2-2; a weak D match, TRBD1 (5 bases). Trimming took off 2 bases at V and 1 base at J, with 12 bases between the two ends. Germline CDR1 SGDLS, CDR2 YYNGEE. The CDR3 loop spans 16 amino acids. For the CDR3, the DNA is TGTGCCAGCAGCGTCTTAGGGGTAATGAACACCGGGGAGCTGTTTTTT. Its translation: CASSVLGVMNTGELFF.

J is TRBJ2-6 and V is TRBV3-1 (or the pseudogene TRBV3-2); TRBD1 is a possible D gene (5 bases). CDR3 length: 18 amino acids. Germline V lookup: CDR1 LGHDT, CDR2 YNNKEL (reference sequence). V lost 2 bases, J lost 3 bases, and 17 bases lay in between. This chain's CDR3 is CASSQTGHRSVGANVLTF. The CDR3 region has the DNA TGTGCCAGCAGCCAAACCGGACACCGTTCGGTTGGGGCCAACGTCCTGACTTTC.

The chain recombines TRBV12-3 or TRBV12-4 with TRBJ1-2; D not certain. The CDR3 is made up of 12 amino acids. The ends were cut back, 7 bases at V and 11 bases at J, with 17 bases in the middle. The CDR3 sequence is CASTIYPGLYTF. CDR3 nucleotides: TGTGCCAGCACCATCTACCCGGGATTGTACACCTTC.

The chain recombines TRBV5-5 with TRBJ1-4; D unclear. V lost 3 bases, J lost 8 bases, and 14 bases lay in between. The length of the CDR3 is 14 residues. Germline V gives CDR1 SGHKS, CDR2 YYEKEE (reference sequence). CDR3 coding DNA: TGTGCCAGCAGCTCGGAGGGTCAACGGGAAAAACTGTTTTTT. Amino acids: CASSSEGQREKLFF.

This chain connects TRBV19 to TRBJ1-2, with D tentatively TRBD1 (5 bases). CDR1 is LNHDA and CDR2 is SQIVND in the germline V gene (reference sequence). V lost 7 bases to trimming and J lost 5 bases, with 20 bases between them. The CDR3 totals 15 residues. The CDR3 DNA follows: TGTGCCAGTAACCCCCTAACGGGGGGTGGGTATGGCTACACCTTC. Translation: CASNPLTGGGYGYTF.

The CDR3 coding sequence is TGTGCCAGCAGTCTAAAACTTCGGGGCTACACCTTC. Amino acids: CASSLKLRGYTF. The chain joins TRBV28 to TRBJ1-2; D not certain. Trimming pared 5 bases from V and 8 bases from J, leaving 12 bases between. The CDR3 runs 12 residues. CDR1 is MDHEN and CDR2 is SYDVKM in the germline V gene.

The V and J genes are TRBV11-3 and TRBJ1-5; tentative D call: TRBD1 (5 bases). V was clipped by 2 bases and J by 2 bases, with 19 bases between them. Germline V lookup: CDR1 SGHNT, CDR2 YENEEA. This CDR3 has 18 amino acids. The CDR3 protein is CASSLRVKAREGNQPQHF. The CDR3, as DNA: TGTGCCAGCAGCTTACGAGTTAAGGCCAGGGAGGGCAATCAGCCCCAGCATTTT.

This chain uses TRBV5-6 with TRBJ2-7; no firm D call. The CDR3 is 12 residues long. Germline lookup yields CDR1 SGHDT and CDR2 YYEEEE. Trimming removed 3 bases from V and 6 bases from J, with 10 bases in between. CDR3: CASSYDVGEQYF. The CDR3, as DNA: TGTGCCAGCAGCTACGATGTCGGCGAGCAGTACTTC.

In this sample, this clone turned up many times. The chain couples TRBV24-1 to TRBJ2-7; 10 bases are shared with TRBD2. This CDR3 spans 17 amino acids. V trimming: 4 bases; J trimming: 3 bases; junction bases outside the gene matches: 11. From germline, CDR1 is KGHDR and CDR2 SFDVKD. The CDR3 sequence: CATSETRPSGGFYEQYF. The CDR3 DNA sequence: TGTGCCACCAGTGAAACCCGCCCTAGCGGGGGTTTCTACGAGCAGTACTTC.

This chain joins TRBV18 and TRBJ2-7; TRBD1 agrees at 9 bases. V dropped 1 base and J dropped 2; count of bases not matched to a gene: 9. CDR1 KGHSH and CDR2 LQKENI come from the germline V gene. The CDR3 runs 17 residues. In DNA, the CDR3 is TGTGCCAGCTCACCACTCGTGTCGGGACAGGGAGCCTACGAGCAGTACTTC. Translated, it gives CASSPLVSGQGAYEQYF.

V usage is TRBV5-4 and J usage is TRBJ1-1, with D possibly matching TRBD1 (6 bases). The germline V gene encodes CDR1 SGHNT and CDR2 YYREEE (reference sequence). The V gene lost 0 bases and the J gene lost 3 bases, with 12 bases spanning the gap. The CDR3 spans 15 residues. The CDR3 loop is CASSLARGFDTEAFF. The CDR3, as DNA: TGTGCCAGCAGCTTGGCCAGGGGATTCGACACTGAAGCTTTCTTT.

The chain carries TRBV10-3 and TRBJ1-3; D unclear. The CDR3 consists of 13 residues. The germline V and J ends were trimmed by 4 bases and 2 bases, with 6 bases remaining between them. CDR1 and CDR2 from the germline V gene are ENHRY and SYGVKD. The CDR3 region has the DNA TGTGCCATCAGTGGTCAGACTGGAAACACCATATATTTT. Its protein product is CAISGQTGNTIYF.

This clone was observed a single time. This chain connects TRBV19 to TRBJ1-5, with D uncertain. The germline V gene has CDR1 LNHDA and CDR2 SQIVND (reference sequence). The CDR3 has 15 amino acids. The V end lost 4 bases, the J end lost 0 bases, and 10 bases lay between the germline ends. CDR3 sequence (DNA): TGTGCCAGTAGTAAGCTGTCATATAGCAATCAGCCCCAGCATTTT. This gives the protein CASSKLSYSNQPQHF.

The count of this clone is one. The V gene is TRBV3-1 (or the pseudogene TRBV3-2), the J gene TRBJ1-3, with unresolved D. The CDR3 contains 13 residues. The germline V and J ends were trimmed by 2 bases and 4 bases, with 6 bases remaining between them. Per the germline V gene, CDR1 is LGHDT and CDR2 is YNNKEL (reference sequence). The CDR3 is CASSQSLGNTIYF. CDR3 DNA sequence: TGTGCCAGCAGCCAATCCCTCGGAAACACCATATATTTT.

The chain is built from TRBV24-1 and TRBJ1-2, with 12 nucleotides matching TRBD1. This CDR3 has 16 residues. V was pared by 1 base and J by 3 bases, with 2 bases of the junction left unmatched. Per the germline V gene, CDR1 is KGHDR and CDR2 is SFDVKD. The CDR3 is CATSDLGTGGYYGYTF. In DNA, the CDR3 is TGTGCCACCAGTGATTTAGGGACAGGGGGCTACTATGGCTACACCTTC.

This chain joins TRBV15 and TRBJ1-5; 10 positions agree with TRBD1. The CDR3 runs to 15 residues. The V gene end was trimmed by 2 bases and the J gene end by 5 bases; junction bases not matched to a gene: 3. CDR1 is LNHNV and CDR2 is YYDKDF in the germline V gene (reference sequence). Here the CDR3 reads CATSRRGQGYQPQHF. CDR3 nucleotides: TGTGCCACCAGCAGACGGGGACAGGGGTATCAGCCCCAGCATTTT.

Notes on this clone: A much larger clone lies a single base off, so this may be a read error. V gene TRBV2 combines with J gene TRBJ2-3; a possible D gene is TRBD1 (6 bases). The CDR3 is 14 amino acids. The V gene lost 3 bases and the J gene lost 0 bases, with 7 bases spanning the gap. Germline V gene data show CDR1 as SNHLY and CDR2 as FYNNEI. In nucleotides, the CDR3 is TGTGCCAGCAGTGATAGGGGGAGCACAGATACGCAGTATTTT. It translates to CASSDRGSTDTQYF.

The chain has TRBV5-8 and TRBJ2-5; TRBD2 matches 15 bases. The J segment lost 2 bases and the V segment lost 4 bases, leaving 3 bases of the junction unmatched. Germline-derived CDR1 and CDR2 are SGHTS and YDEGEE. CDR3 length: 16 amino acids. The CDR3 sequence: CASSIGLAGGQETQYF. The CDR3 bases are TGTGCCAGCAGCATCGGACTAGCGGGGGGGCAAGAGACCCAGTACTTC.

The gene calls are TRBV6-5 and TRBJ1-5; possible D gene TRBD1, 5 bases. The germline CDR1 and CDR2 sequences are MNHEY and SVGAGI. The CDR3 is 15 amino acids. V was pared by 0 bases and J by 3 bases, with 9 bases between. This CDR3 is CASSYSSGFNQPQHF. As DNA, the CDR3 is TGTGCCAGCAGTTACTCATCAGGGTTCAATCAGCCCCAGCATTTT.

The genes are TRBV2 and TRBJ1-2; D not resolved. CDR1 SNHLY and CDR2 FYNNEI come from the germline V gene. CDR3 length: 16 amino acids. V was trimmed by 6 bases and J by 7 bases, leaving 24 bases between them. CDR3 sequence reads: CASRETPPGSMGGYTF. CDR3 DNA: TGTGCCAGCAGAGAAACTCCCCCGGGGTCTATGGGTGGCTACACCTTC. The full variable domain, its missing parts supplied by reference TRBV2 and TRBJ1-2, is EPEVTQTPSHQVTQMGQEVILRCVPISNHLYFYWYRQILGQKVEFLVSFYNNEISEKSEIFDDQFSVERPDGSNFTLKIRSTKLEDSAMYFCASRETPPGSMGGYTFGSGTRLTVV.

As DNA, the CDR3 is TGTGCCAGCAGCCCCGGGACAGCAAGCGAGCAGTACTTC. It is translated as CASSPGTASEQYF. This chain connects TRBV27 to TRBJ2-7; 7 bases line up with TRBD1. J lost 6 bases, V lost 6 bases, and 8 bases had no gene match. The CDR3 consists of 13 residues. CDR1 and CDR2 from the germline V gene are MNHEY and SMNVEV (reference sequence).

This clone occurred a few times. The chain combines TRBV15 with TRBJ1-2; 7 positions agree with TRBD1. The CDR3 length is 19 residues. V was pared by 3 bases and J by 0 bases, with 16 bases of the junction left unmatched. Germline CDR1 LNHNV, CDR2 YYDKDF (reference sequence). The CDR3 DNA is TGTGCCACCAGCAGCCTTGGAGTGACAGGGATTTTCTCTAACTATGGCTACACCTTC. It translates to CATSSLGVTGIFSNYGYTF.

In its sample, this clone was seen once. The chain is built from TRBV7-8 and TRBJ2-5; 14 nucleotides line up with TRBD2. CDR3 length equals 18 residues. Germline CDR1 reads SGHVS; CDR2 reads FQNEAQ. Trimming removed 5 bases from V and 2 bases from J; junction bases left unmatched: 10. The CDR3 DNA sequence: TGTGCCAGCAGCCCCGGGACTAGCGGGAGACGGGAGCAAGAGACCCAGTACTTC. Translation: CASSPGTSGRREQETQYF.

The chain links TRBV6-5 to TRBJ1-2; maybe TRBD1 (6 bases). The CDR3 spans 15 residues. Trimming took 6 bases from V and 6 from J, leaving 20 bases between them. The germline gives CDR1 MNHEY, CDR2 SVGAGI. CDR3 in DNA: TGTGCCAGCAGCACCTCCGACAGGATTCTCGATGGCTACACCTTC. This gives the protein CASSTSDRILDGYTF.

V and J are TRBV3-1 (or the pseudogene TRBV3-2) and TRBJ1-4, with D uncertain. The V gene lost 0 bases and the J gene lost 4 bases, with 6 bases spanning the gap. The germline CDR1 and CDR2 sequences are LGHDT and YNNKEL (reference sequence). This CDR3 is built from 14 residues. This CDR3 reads CASSQDSFNEKLFF. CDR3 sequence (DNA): TGTGCCAGCAGCCAAGACAGTTTTAATGAAAAACTGTTTTTT.

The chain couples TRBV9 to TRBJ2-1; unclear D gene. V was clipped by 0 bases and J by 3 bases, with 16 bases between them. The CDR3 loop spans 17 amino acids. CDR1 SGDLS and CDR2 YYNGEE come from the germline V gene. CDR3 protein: CASSVGIVSQDYNEQFF. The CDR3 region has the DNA TGTGCCAGCAGCGTAGGTATAGTGAGTCAGGACTACAATGAGCAGTTCTTC. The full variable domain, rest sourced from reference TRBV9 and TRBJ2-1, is DSGVTQTPKHLITATGQRVTLRCSPRSGDLSVYWYQQSLDQGLQFLIQYYNGEERAKGNILERFSAQQFPDLHSELNLSSLELGDSALYFCASSVGIVSQDYNEQFFGPGTRLTVL.

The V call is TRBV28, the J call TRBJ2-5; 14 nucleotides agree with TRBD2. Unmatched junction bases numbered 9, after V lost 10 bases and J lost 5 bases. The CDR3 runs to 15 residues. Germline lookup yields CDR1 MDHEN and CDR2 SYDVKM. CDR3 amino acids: CATQTSGGAGETQYF. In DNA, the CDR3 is TGTGCCACCCAGACTAGCGGGGGGGCGGGTGAGACCCAGTACTTC.

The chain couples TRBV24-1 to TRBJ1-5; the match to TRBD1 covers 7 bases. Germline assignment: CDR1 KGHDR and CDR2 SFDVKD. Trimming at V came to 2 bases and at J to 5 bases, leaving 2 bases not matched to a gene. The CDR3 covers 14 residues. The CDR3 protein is CATSDWDSDQPQHF. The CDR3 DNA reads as TGTGCCACCAGTGATTGGGACAGTGATCAGCCCCAGCATTTT.

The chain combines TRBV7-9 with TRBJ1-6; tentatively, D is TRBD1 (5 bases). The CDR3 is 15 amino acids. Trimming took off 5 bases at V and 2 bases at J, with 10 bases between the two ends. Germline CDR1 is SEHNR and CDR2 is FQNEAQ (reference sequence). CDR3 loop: CASSTQGTYNSPLHF. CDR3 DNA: TGTGCCAGCAGCACCCAGGGAACCTATAATTCACCCCTCCACTTT. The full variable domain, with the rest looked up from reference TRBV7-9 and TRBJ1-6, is DTGVSQNPRHKITKRGQNVTFRCDPISEHNRLYWYRQTLGQGPEFLTYFQNEAQLEKSRLLSDRFSAERPKGSFSTLEIQRTEQGDSAMYLCASSTQGTYNSPLHFGNGTRLTVT.